This T cell receptor beta chain was observed in a study of T cells in Graves' hyperthyroidism and ophthalmopathy (dated by TCRdb to between 2019 and 2020). In terms of the full investigation: Peripheral blood was sampled at the time of initial diagnosis, prior to any treatment. Thyroid tissue and blood T-cell repertoires from more than five Graves' hyperthyroidism patients were also compared in the study. For training and testing, the 100 patients in the discovery cohort were randomly divided in a 7:3 ratio. According to the paper, TCR Vbeta CDR3 sequencing was carried out on 135 peripheral blood samples, which came from fewer than 50 ophthalmopathy, around 75 hyperthyroidism and about 17 progressor patients. After sampling, hyperthyroidism patients received methimazole starting at 30 mg daily, and ophthalmopathy patients received high-dose intravenous methylprednisolone. To identify distinguishing TCR V-J signatures, a discovery cohort of about 100 patients was used, comprising 40 to 45 with Graves' ophthalmopathy and 57 with stable Graves' hyperthyroidism. Prospective prediction of ophthalmopathy was tested in an independent validation cohort of approximately 18 hyperthyroidism patients and 15 to 17 patients who later progressed to ophthalmopathy.

Trimming takes 7 bases from V and 4 bases from J, and the germline ends sit 13 bases apart. Sequences SGHDT (CDR1) and YYEEEE (CDR2) are obtained from the germline V gene. The cysteine opens and the phenylalanine closes a CDR3 of 13 amino acids. Just the 39-base CDR3 DNA is kept, in frame starting at base 1. This clonotype was seen ten or more times. Its cognate antigen has yet to be identified. Base qualities are not provided; no much larger clone lies one nucleotide away. In the ophthalmopathy patients, disease was moderately to severely active, with a Clinical Activity Score of 3 or more, a NOSPECS grade of 4 or more, and a duration of less than 3 months. The study excluded patients with uncontrolled infections, other autoimmune diseases, pregnancy or lactation. Clinical symptoms, serum thyroxine and TRAb, thyroid ultrasound, and orbital computed tomography formed the basis for the diagnoses. PBMCs were isolated from more than 8 ml of fresh peripheral blood by Ficoll-Paque density gradient centrifugation. Trizol reagent was used to extract total RNA, and RNA quality was then checked on an Agilent 2100 Bioanalyzer.

TCR beta CDR3 regions were amplified from RNA transcripts. A first-round RT-PCR of the TCR CDR3 used the HTBI primer set with the Qiagen OneStep RT-PCR kit. A second multiplex PCR round built the libraries, followed by size selection and purification. Sequencing of the libraries was done on an Illumina HiSeq2000 using paired-end 100 bp reads. The source study handled its data this way. SOAPnuke was used to process the raw data, throwing out any read that contained adapters or uncalled bases, had a mean Phred below 15, or lacked an exact constant-primer or identifier match. High-quality paired reads were merged using COPE v1.2.5, and each unique nucleotide sequence was defined as a clonotype. Clonotypes were aligned to IMGT TRBV, TRBD and TRBJ reference segments using MiTCR v1.1. Only V-J combinations with frequency above 0.0001, covering about 99% of repertoires, were analysed. The TCS score was defined as the ratio of F50 (clonal expansion) to E x V (chaos), calculated using BLOSUM62-based TCRdist between CDR3 peptides within each V-J. Welch's t-statistics and random forest reduced several hundred V-J features to some 14, which were used in a naive Bayes classifier (R e1071). Clones were called with MiXCR by TCRdb after fastp trimmed the public reads at Q25, and only in-frame beta chains were retained. Each CDR3 protein appears once, grouped with its most common genes and DNA. These V and J calls derive from TCRdb rather than the authors' analysis. This sample gives 400,000 or so distinct CDR3 sequences in total; 13% to 15% of them show up just once. The biggest ten clones account for about 18% of the sample.

On the study overall, not on this receptor specifically: Most expanded thyroid clonotypes (frequency above 0.001) were also detected in blood, a finding suggesting that blood repertoires may reflect thyroid immune responses. Sample size was not statistically predetermined, and investigators were not blinded to group allocation. A 13 V-J signature model separated ophthalmopathy from stable hyperthyroidism, with 87.88% sensitivity and about 81% specificity in cross-validation and 80%/75% in testing. In validation, progression to ophthalmopathy was predicted by the model with 65% to 71% sensitivity and around 76% specificity, a median of approximately 6.5 months before onset.

Sequenced input: blood. This receptor was obtained from a woman aged 25-40 years with Graves' ophthalmopathy. The chain links TRBV5-6 with TRBJ2-3; a confident D gene designation cannot be given. In nucleotide form, the sequence is TGTGCCAGCCTATTGAGCGACGCAGATACGCAGTATTTT. Its coded protein is CASLLSDADTQYF. With the portions outside the CDR3 filled from the reference TRBV5-6 and TRBJ2-3 genes, the complete variable region becomes DAGVTQSPTHLIKTRGQQVTLRCSPKSGHDTVSWYQQALGQGPQFIFQYYEEEERQRGNFPDRFSGHQFPNYSSELNVNALLLGDSALYLCASLLSDADTQYFGPGTRLTVL.